The 7 T cell receptor beta chains below come from one sample, sequenced in a study of T cells in localized non-small cell lung cancer. TCRdb keeps only in-frame clones here, not all; method: immunoSEQ multiplex PCR. The sample yields approximately 3,100 clones, approximately 19% seen once. Sequences were derived from lung tumor tissue, sampled before any cancer treatment. The source is a woman aged 35 to 75 with stage III squamous cell lung carcinoma.

This clone was found once. This chain uses TRBV5-1 with TRBJ2-6; D uncertain. V was trimmed by 3 bases and J by 0 bases, leaving 10 bases between them. Germline lookup yields CDR1 SGHRS and CDR2 YFSETQ. This CDR3 has 16 residues. CDR3 residues: CASSSTSSSGANVLTF. In DNA form, the CDR3 reads TGCGCCAGCAGCTCCACCTCCAGCTCTGGGGCCAACGTCCTGACTTTC.

This clone occurred many times. The J gene is TRBJ2-6, the V gene TRBV11-3; D is undetermined. Germline V gene sequence: CDR1 SGHNT, CDR2 YENEEA. This CDR3 is 15 amino acids long. Trimming pared 2 bases from V and 1 base from J, leaving 6 bases between. This CDR3 reads CASSLSGSGANVLTF. CDR3 nucleotides: TGTGCCAGCAGCTTATCGGGTTCTGGGGCCAACGTCCTGACTTTC.

This chain links TRBV1 with TRBJ2-2; the table's D call, TRBD1, was not checked against the DNA. TRBV1 is reported as a pseudogene. CDR3 size: 15 residues. CDR3 bases: TGCGCCAGCAGCATACAGGGACCGGGTATAGGGGAGCTGTTTTTT. It codes for CASSIQGPGIGELFF.

This clone has just a few counts. The rearrangement links TRBV28 to TRBJ1-2; D is perhaps TRBD1 (5 bases). Between the trimmed V and J ends, which lost 7 bases and 4 bases, there was a span of 16 bases. The CDR3 is 14 residues long. Germline V gene sequence: CDR1 MDHEN, CDR2 SYDVKM. The CDR3 is CASNSPGRSYGYTF. For the CDR3, the DNA is TGTGCCAGCAACTCCCCGGGGCGGAGCTATGGCTACACCTTC.

The chain links TRBV30 to TRBJ2-5, with TRBD2 matching over 8 bases. CDR1 and CDR2 from the germline V gene are GTSNPN and SVGIG (reference sequence). The CDR3 length is 14 residues. V was clipped by 3 bases and J by 5 bases; unmatched bases: 8. The CDR3 region has the DNA TGTGCCTGGAGGGGCACGGGAGGGCTGGAGACCCAGTACTTC. Translating gives CAWRGTGGLETQYF.

V and J are TRBV19 and TRBJ1-5; 7 bases fit TRBD1. The trim removed 6 bases at V and 9 bases at J, leaving 14 bases unmatched. Germline V gene sequence: CDR1 LNHDA, CDR2 SQIVND (reference sequence). The CDR3 totals 15 residues. The CDR3 sequence is CASRSLTGVVMPQHF. The DNA for the CDR3 is TGTGCCAGTAGGTCTCTAACAGGGGTTGTGATGCCCCAGCATTTT.

The chain joins TRBV6-8 to TRBJ2-1; 15 bases fit TRBD2. J lost 7 bases, V lost 1 base, and 2 bases had no gene match. The CDR3 runs 16 residues. CDR1 is MNHGY and CDR2 is SAAAGT in the germline V gene. The CDR3 loop is CASSYLGLAGGNEQFF. The CDR3 nucleotides read TGTGCCAGCAGTTACTTGGGACTAGCGGGAGGAAATGAGCAGTTCTTC.